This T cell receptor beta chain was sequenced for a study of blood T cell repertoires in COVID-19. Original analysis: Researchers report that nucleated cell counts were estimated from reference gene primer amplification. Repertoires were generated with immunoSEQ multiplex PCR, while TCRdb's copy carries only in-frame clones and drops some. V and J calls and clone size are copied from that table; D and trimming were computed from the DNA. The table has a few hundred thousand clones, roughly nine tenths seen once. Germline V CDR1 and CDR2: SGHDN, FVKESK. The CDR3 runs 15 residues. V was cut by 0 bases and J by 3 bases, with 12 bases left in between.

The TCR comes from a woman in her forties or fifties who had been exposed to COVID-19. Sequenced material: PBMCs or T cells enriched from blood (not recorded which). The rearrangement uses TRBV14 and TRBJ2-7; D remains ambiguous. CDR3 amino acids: CASSQDLGRNYEQYF. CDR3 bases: TGTGCCAGCAGCCAAGATCTTGGCAGGAACTACGAGCAGTACTTC.